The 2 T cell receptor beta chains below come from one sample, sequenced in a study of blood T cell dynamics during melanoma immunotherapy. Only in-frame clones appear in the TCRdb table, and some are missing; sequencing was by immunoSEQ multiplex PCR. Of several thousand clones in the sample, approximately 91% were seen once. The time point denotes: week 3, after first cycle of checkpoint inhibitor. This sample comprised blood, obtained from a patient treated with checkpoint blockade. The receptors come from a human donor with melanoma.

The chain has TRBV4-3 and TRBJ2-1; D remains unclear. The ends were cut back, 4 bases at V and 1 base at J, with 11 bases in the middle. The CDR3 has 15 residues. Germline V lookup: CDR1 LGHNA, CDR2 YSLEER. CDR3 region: CASSPSRSSYNEQFF. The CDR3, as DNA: TGCGCCAGCAGCCCCTCGCGGAGTTCCTACAATGAGCAGTTCTTC.

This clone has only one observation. The CDR3 DNA follows: TGTGCCAGCAGCCATACCGGACAGGGAGGGGGATTAATCGGTGAAGCTTTCTTT. Translation gives CASSHTGQGGGLIGEAFF. The V gene is TRBV7-2, the J gene TRBJ1-1; 8 bases map to TRBD1. CDR3 length equals 18 residues. Germline V lookup: CDR1 SGHTA, CDR2 FQGNSA. V was pared by 5 bases and J by 7 bases, with 21 bases of the junction left unmatched.